A single sample gave rise to the 8 T cell receptor beta chains below, sequenced in a study of T and B cells in COVID-19 patients. From blood, roughly 250-550 ng of genomic DNA served as TRB template. Multiplex PCR with BIOMED2 TRB-A/B primer pools amplified TRB rearrangements. One entry per CDR3 protein results from TCRdb running MiXCR on the multiplex PCR reads. The sample has roughly 7,000 distinct CDR3 sequences; 22% are singletons. The sample taken for sequencing was blood. These receptors originate from a human donor who had recovered from COVID-19.

This clonotype has at least ten counts. The V gene is TRBV6-1, the J gene TRBJ2-2; D is perhaps TRBD2 (5 bases). The germline CDR1 and CDR2 sequences are MNHNS and SASEGT. The V end was cut by 10 bases, the J end by 4 bases, with 16 bases between. CDR3 length equals 14 residues. The CDR3 DNA reads as TGTGCCACCTACTTACGCGCGGGCACCGGGGAGCTGTTTTTT. As protein: CATYLRAGTGELFF.

This sequence joins TRBV19 and TRBJ1-6; 8 nucleotides align to TRBD1. The germline V gene has CDR1 LNHDA and CDR2 SQIVND (reference sequence). The CDR3 spans 15 residues. V shed 6 bases and J 8 bases; nucleotides not matched to a gene: 9. CDR3 DNA sequence: TGTGCCAGTAGCCAGACCGGGACAGGCCATTCACCCCTCCACTTT. Translation gives CASSQTGTGHSPLHF.

This clonotype is classed as medium-sized. This rearrangement joins TRBV6-5 to TRBJ2-1; no clear D gene. Germline CDR1 reads MNHEY; CDR2 reads SVGAGI. The CDR3 extends over 13 amino acids. V lost 0 bases, J lost 15 bases, and 15 bases lay in between. CDR3 nucleotides: TGTGCCAGCAGTTACTCGAAAGGTGACAAGGCGTTCTTC. Translated, it gives CASSYSKGDKAFF.

This clonotype was recorded a few times. V is TRBV20-1 and J is TRBJ2-3; D unresolved. The V and J ends lost 6 bases and 1 base respectively, with 14 bases between them. This CDR3 has 14 residues. CDR1 is DFQATT, CDR2 SNEGSKA, per germline (reference sequence). For the CDR3, the DNA is TGCAGTGCGACCCAACTCGTGGGCACAGATACGCAGTATTTT. Translation gives CSATQLVGTDTQYF.

This clonotype is labeled medium-sized. In nucleotides, the CDR3 is TGTGCCAGCAGTTCCATAAACAGGGGGCGCGGTCAGCCCCAGCATTTT. Translation gives CASSSINRGRGQPQHF. The rearrangement links TRBV6-5 to TRBJ1-5, with TRBD1 matching over 9 bases. Germline V gene lookup returns CDR1 MNHEY and CDR2 SVGAGI. The CDR3 has 16 residues. J lost 6 bases, V lost 4 bases, and 10 bases had no gene match.

This clonotype appeared many times. V gene TRBV6-5 combines with J gene TRBJ1-2; 8 nucleotides agree with TRBD1. The trim removed 4 bases at V and 5 bases at J, leaving 9 bases unmatched. CDR1 MNHEY and CDR2 SVGAGI come from the germline V gene. The CDR3 sequence is 15 residues long. CDR3 in amino acids: CASSLSLTGVYGYTF. Here the CDR3 DNA reads TGTGCCAGCAGTTTAAGCCTGACAGGGGTTTATGGCTACACCTTC.

Concerning this clonotype itself: A much more abundant neighbour one base away suggests this may be a read error. This rearrangement joins TRBV5-4 to TRBJ1-4; D is uncertain. CDR3 length: 14 residues. CDR1 and CDR2 (germline): SGHNT, YYREEE (reference sequence). V dropped 0 bases and J dropped 8 bases, with 11 bases sitting between them. CDR3 residues: CASSLDGEKEKLFF. The CDR3, as DNA: TGTGCCAGCAGCTTGGATGGGGAAAAAGAAAAACTGTTTTTT.

Relative to its sample, this clonotype is medium-sized (0.01 to 0.1%). The CDR3 reads CASTPPRGAPDTQYF. The CDR3 DNA sequence: TGTGCCAGTACCCCCCCCAGGGGGGCCCCCGATACGCAGTATTTT. The chain joins TRBV19 to TRBJ2-3, with D possibly matching TRBD1 (7 bases). V was trimmed by 7 bases and J by 6 bases, leaving 20 bases between them. The length of the CDR3 is 15 residues. Germline V gene lookup returns CDR1 LNHDA and CDR2 SQIVND (reference sequence).